This entry lists 19 T cell receptor beta chains sequenced from one sample in a study of T-cell reconstitution after alpha-beta-depleted transplantation in children. Unique molecular identifiers were built into the TCRbeta library. TCRdb re-called the PCR reads with MiXCR, one entry per CDR3 protein. The data hold approximately 980,000 distinct CDR3 sequences, with about 29% observed a single time. This specimen consisted of PBMCs, mostly from graft donor cells, obtained 360 days after TCRalphabeta/CD19-depleted stem cell transplant. The receptors shown here come from a boy in the first two years of life who had a stem cell transplant for SCID, so the T cells may come from the graft donor.

This clonotype was detected only a few times. The genes are TRBV6-1 and TRBJ2-1, with D possibly being TRBD2 (6 bases). The V and J ends lost 6 bases and 6 bases respectively, with 15 bases between them. From germline, CDR1 is MNHNS and CDR2 SASEGT. The CDR3 sequence is 14 residues long. The CDR3 DNA follows: TGTGCCAGCAGCCCTGATACTAGCCCCAATGAGCAGTTCTTC. Its translation: CASSPDTSPNEQFF.

A few counts support this clonotype. The rearrangement uses TRBV27 and TRBJ2-7; D is ambiguous. Looked up from germline, CDR1 is MNHEY and CDR2 is SMNVEV (reference sequence). Trimming shortened V by 5 bases and J by 2 bases, and 13 bases separated the two germline ends. The CDR3 covers 14 residues. In DNA form, the CDR3 reads TGTGCCAGCAGTCCGCGGACGGCCCCCTACGAGCAGTACTTC. Translation: CASSPRTAPYEQYF.

This clonotype came up a few times. The V call is TRBV5-1, the J call TRBJ2-1; 8 bases align to TRBD2. This CDR3 has 15 amino acids. The ends lost 0 bases at V and 6 bases at J; junction bases unmatched: 5. CDR1 and CDR2 from the germline V gene are SGHRS and YFSETQ. CDR3 loop: CASSLAGLEPNEQFF. In nucleotides, the CDR3 is TGCGCCAGCAGCTTGGCGGGACTAGAGCCCAATGAGCAGTTCTTC. The variable domain in full, completed from reference TRBV5-1 and TRBJ2-1, reads KAGVTQTPRYLIKTRGQQVTLSCSPISGHRSVSWYQQTPGQGLQFLFEYFSETQRNKGNFPGRFSGRQFSNSRSEMNVSTLELGDSALYLCASSLAGLEPNEQFFGPGTRLTVL.

This clonotype came up a few times. This chain links TRBV18 with TRBJ2-2; tentatively, D is TRBD2 (5 bases). The CDR3 covers 14 residues. Trimming took off 1 base at V and 4 bases at J, with 7 bases between the two ends. Germline V CDR1 and CDR2: KGHSH, LQKENI. CDR3 sequence: CASSPLGVTGELFF. The CDR3 region has the DNA TGTGCCAGCTCACCACTGGGAGTCACCGGGGAGCTGTTTTTT.

V and J are TRBV24-1 and TRBJ1-5; D ambiguous. CDR3 length equals 14 residues. V was cut by 12 bases and J by 5 bases, with 19 bases left in between. Germline V lookup: CDR1 KGHDR, CDR2 SFDVKD. The CDR3 nucleotides are TGTGCCCCTGGTTGGGCCGAGGGATATCAGCCCCAGCATTTT. This encodes CAPGWAEGYQPQHF.

This clonotype was seen only once. This chain joins TRBV20-1 and TRBJ2-7; D perhaps matches TRBD2 (6 bases). V dropped 5 bases and J dropped 4 bases, with 15 bases sitting between them. The CDR3 sequence is 13 residues long. Germline V CDR1 and CDR2: DFQATT, SNEGSKA (reference sequence). The CDR3 is CSAVRGSGYEQYF. In DNA form, the CDR3 reads TGCAGTGCTGTACGGGGGTCTGGGTACGAGCAGTACTTC.

The V and J genes are TRBV5-1 and TRBJ1-5, with D possibly being TRBD1 (5 bases). The V end was cut by 0 bases, the J end by 3 bases, with 10 bases between. CDR3 length: 15 residues. CDR1 is SGHRS, CDR2 YFSETQ, per germline. CDR3 amino acids: CASSLEGTSNQPQHF. The CDR3 DNA follows: TGCGCCAGCAGCTTGGAAGGGACCTCCAATCAGCCCCAGCATTTT.

This clonotype was recorded a few times. The V and J genes are TRBV12-3 or TRBV12-4 and TRBJ2-1; 11 positions agree with TRBD2. The CDR3 has 17 amino acids. V lost 0 bases to trimming and J lost 6 bases; unmatched junction nucleotides: 7. The CDR3 sequence is CASSLATLAGVRNEQFF. The CDR3 DNA reads as TGTGCCAGCAGTTTAGCTACACTAGCGGGAGTGCGCAATGAGCAGTTCTTC.

In its sample, this clonotype was seen a few times. The chain recombines TRBV4-1 with TRBJ1-1; no clear D. Germline assignment: CDR1 MGHRA and CDR2 YSYEKL. The CDR3 runs 12 residues. Between the trimmed V and J ends, which lost 2 bases and 7 bases, there was a span of 8 bases. CDR3 region: CASSQLGLEAFF. DNA of the CDR3: TGCGCCAGCAGCCAACTAGGGCTTGAAGCTTTCTTT.

In this sample, this clonotype turned up a few times. The genes are TRBV6-1 and TRBJ2-7; D possibly matches TRBD1 or TRBD2 (6 bases each). CDR3 length: 16 residues. Germline-derived CDR1 and CDR2 are MNHNS and SASEGT. Trimming removed 5 bases from V and 2 bases from J, with 19 bases in between. The CDR3 DNA reads as TGTGCCAGCAGTCCCACGGGGGCAGGATCTGCCTACGAGCAGTACTTC. Protein sequence: CASSPTGAGSAYEQYF.

The gene calls are TRBV10-3 and TRBJ2-7; 9 nucleotides agree with TRBD1. From germline, CDR1 is ENHRY and CDR2 SYGVKD. The ends lost 0 bases at V and 4 bases at J; junction bases unmatched: 4. This CDR3 has 15 amino acids. CDR3 sequence (DNA): TGTGCCATCAGTGAGTCGAACAGGGGGCGATACGAGCAGTACTTC. Its protein product is CAISESNRGRYEQYF.

There are a few counts of this clonotype. This chain links TRBV7-2 with TRBJ2-1; D may be TRBD1 or TRBD2 (6 bases each). The germline V gene encodes CDR1 SGHTA and CDR2 FQGNSA. The CDR3 contains 15 residues. The V and J ends lost 5 bases and 8 bases respectively, with 19 bases between them. The DNA for the CDR3 is TGTGCCAGCAGCCCACAGGGACTTACAATGGATGAGCAGTTCTTC. Amino acids: CASSPQGLTMDEQFF.

The chain recombines TRBV2 with TRBJ2-1, with 13 nucleotides matching TRBD2. The CDR3 spans 16 residues. Germline V CDR1 and CDR2: SNHLY, FYNNEI. After removal of 4 bases from V and 6 bases from J, the junction contained 6 bases not matched to a gene. The CDR3 region has the DNA TGTGCCAGCAGTGCTGAACTAGCGGGGGGGCTCAATGAGCAGTTCTTC. Translation gives CASSAELAGGLNEQFF.

This clonotype was counted only a few times. This chain uses TRBV20-1 with TRBJ2-2, with 8 bases matching TRBD2. The CDR3 is 14 amino acids. The germline V gene encodes CDR1 DFQATT and CDR2 SNEGSKA (reference sequence). V shed 7 bases and J 4 bases; nucleotides not matched to a gene: 8. CDR3 sequence reads: CSGSVLAGTGELFF. In DNA form, the CDR3 reads TGCAGTGGTAGTGTCCTAGCGGGCACCGGGGAGCTGTTTTTT.

This clonotype was detected only a few times. This rearrangement joins TRBV6-1 to TRBJ1-1; 8 bases map to TRBD1. Germline assignment: CDR1 MNHNS and CDR2 SASEGT. CDR3 length: 15 residues. V shed 5 bases, J shed 2 bases, and the junction held 7 bases outside the gene matches. CDR3 sequence reads: CASSTNRGVNTEAFF. The CDR3 DNA is TGTGCCAGCAGTACAAACAGGGGGGTAAACACTGAAGCTTTCTTT.

The chain combines TRBV4-3 with TRBJ2-2; no firm D call. Germline CDR1 and CDR2: LGHNA and YSLEER. The germline V and J ends were trimmed by 0 bases and 1 base, with 12 bases remaining between them. CDR3 length: 17 amino acids. The DNA for the CDR3 is TGCGCCAGCAGCCAAGATACTCCTACGGGGAACACCGGGGAGCTGTTTTTT. It translates to CASSQDTPTGNTGELFF.

This clonotype has more than one count but fewer than ten. The rearrangement joins TRBV28 to TRBJ2-5; D unclear. V was shortened by 3 bases and J by 4 bases, with 6 bases between the two germline ends. The CDR3 loop spans 12 amino acids. CDR1 is MDHEN, CDR2 SYDVKM, per germline. CDR3 protein: CASSFLRETQYF. In nucleotides, the CDR3 is TGTGCCAGCAGTTTCTTACGAGAGACCCAGTACTTC.

This clonotype was counted between two and nine times. This chain joins TRBV12-3 or TRBV12-4 and TRBJ1-2, with 7 positions matching TRBD1. This CDR3 spans 11 amino acids. V lost 8 bases and J lost 8; bases outside the gene matches: 5. The CDR3 sequence: CASGQVRGYTF. The CDR3, as DNA: TGTGCCAGCGGACAGGTCCGGGGCTACACCTTC.

The J gene is TRBJ2-2, the V gene TRBV15; D unclear. The V end was cut by 2 bases, the J end by 5 bases, with 6 bases between. The CDR3 is made up of 13 amino acids. The germline V gene has CDR1 LNHNV and CDR2 YYDKDF (reference sequence). CDR3 region: CATSRPRTGELFF. Here the CDR3 DNA reads TGTGCCACCAGCAGACCGCGGACCGGGGAGCTGTTTTTT.